This T cell receptor (beta chain) was found in a study of monozygotic twins with inflammatory bowel disease. Collection yielded approximately 2.7 ml of blood per donor. Via template switching, UMIs carrying a 6-nucleotide sample barcode were introduced. TCRdb reprocessed the 5' RACE reads and keeps a single row for each CDR3 protein, giving no DNA. Reported are fewer than 350,000 distinct CDR3 sequences; the ten largest clones contain around 2%. As regards this clonotype: Its antigen is currently unknown.

The germline V gene encodes CDR1 SNHLY and CDR2 FYNNEI. This CDR3 region has 13 residues. Points from the study as a whole: The sharing of clonotypes with others was lower in IBD patients than in healthy twins, especially with disease activity.

The rearrangement links TRBV2 to TRBJ1-6. The source of this sequence is a human donor with ulcerative colitis or Crohn's disease, or a healthy co-twin of an affected twin (not recorded which). Specimen: blood. The CDR3 is CASSGQSYSPLHF.